The T cell receptor beta chain described here comes from a study of blood T cell repertoires in COVID-19 (TCRdb year 2020). Regarding the complete study: The collaborator samples originated in the United States, Italy and Spain and spanned the acute and convalescent phases of COVID-19. Samples were obtained from the ongoing ImmuneRACE study (first 160 participants) and from 1,000 to 1,500 subjects provided by 6 global collaborators. Subjects who had been exposed to COVID-19, were actively infected with it, or had recovered from it provided the deeply sampled blood TCRbeta repertoires that made up the dataset. Where available, HLA class I and class II types were obtained from metadata supplied by the sample provider rather than from assay-based typing. The prospective study material was composed of cDNA or gDNA derived from T cells, B-cell-depleted T cells, or PBMCs. Sample metadata almost always included a de-identified subject ID, COVID-19 status, age in years and sex. The repertoires were released in a freely available public database intended as a resource for research on the immune response to SARS-CoV-2. Broader findings and caveats from the paper: The quantity of clinical and demographic metadata differed by source and by participant and was supplied without curation.

The collaborating institutions used their own protocols to collect whole blood in K2EDTA tubes. For TCRbeta analysis, collaborator samples were shipped as frozen whole blood, as isolated PBMCs, or as DNA extracted from either sample type. This clone was detected a few times. What antigen it recognizes has not been identified. Base-call qualities are not available, and no considerably larger clone is one nucleotide away. TCRbeta CDR3 regions were amplified from genomic DNA using the immunoSEQ Assay, a bias-controlled multiplex PCR. In the paper's pipeline: The number of nucleated cells in each sample was estimated from the amplification of reference gene primers within the assay. Sequence reads were collapsed and filtered to measure the absolute abundance of every unique TCRbeta CDR3 rearrangement. For each sample, productive Simpson clonality was calculated as the square root of Simpson's diversity index across productive rearrangements. In its TCRdb copy, this immuneACCESS table keeps in-frame sequences only and misses some clones. Where compared with another copy, unresolved V genes explain less than half of these, and the others have no known cause. That table furnishes V, J and clone size, whereas the DNA furnished D and trimming. The sample table records around 68,000 clones; 65% to 90% of these occur just once. Roughly 2.9% of the sample is taken by the ten largest.

For this chain, trimming is 6 bases at the V end and 6 bases at the J end, and the number of junction bases without a gene match is 5. The CDR3, from cysteine to phenylalanine, totals 13 residues. This entry keeps only the CDR3 DNA: 39 bases, framed from base 1. Taken from the germline V gene, the CDR1 and CDR2 loops are MGHRA and YSYEKL. This sequence uses TRBV4-1 and TRBJ1-2, with 9 bases in between that match TRBD1. The TCR originated in a man at least 80 years old with acute or convalescent COVID-19. The sequencing sample was made of peripheral blood. The bases read TGCGCCAGCAGGCGCCGACAGGGGGATGGCTACACCTTC. This sequence encodes CASRRRQGDGYTF.